This T cell receptor (beta chain) originates from a study of regulatory T cells in long-lasting Graves disease. Findings of the study overall: Examination was confined to peripheral blood, excluding thyroid tissue.

There are 15 residues in the CDR3. The V end was cut by 5 bases, the J end by 5 bases, with 16 bases between. The germline gives CDR1 LNHDA, CDR2 SQIVND (reference sequence). Libraries of TCR beta came from iRepertoire HTBI primers plus Arm-PCR of CDR3 regions. Original processing methods: In the combined samples, 62 TRBV and 14 TRBJ segments were identified. One entry per CDR3 protein results from TCRdb running MiXCR on the multiplex PCR reads. Clone size and V and J calls follow TCRdb, not the original study. The repertoire holds hundreds of thousands of distinct CDR3 sequences, with about a sixth as singletons. The time point: newly diagnosed GD, antithyroid drugs for less than 3 months. From RNA extracted from PBMCs, the TCR library was made. Only a few counts were recorded for this clonotype. Its target is not known. The data were also submitted as part of a second study, on T cells in Graves' hyperthyroidism and ophthalmopathy. Turning to that study: In the blood, most expanded thyroid clonotypes above 0.001 appeared as well.

This sample comprised peripheral blood mononuclear cells (PBMCs), obtained at new diagnosis, from a patient treated with antithyroid drugs. This sequence joins TRBV19 and TRBJ1-5; possible D gene TRBD1, 6 bases. The clonotype was recovered from a man aged 35 to 55 with Graves disease. CDR3 residues: CASSPGGGADQPQHF. CDR3 DNA sequence: TGTGCCAGTAGTCCCGGAGGGGGGGCCGATCAGCCCCAGCATTTT.